Listed here are 21 T cell receptor beta chains from one sample, sequenced in a study of CD8+ T cells in alopecia areata. The treatment here: oral pan-JAK inhibitor, 5-10 mg twice daily. Sequencing templates came from extracted RNA that was reverse transcribed into cDNA. Here immunoSEQ multiplex PCR was the method, and the copy in TCRdb shows in-frame clones only, minus some. The sample holds some 200,000 clones, 43% seen once. Sample: CD4+ T cells sorted from blood, taken at approximately week 36, from a patient treated with tofacitinib. These receptors were collected from a human donor with alopecia areata.

This clone was found a few times. CDR3 DNA sequence: TGTGCCAGCAGCCTTCAGTCCGATCAGCCCCAGCATTTT. It specifies CASSLQSDQPQHF. This sequence joins TRBV6-5 and TRBJ1-5; D is undetermined. Germline V gene sequence: CDR1 MNHEY, CDR2 SVGAGI. The CDR3 runs 13 residues. V was trimmed by 6 bases and J by 5 bases, leaving 11 bases between them.

This clone has more than one count but fewer than ten. The chain joins TRBV5-1 to TRBJ2-1; 9 bases align to TRBD1. The CDR3 contains 16 residues. V lost 0 bases and J lost 7; bases outside the gene matches: 8. Looked up from germline, CDR1 is SGHRS and CDR2 is YFSETQ. For the CDR3, the DNA is TGCGCCAGCAGCTTGGGATCCGGACAGGGGTTTAATGAGCAGTTCTTC. It translates to CASSLGSGQGFNEQFF.

The table lists this clone with a few counts. The chain employs TRBV5-1 and TRBJ1-5; D unclear. The V gene lost 10 bases and the J gene lost 5 bases, with 19 bases spanning the gap. From germline, CDR1 is SGHRS and CDR2 YFSETQ. The CDR3 is made up of 14 amino acids. The CDR3 is CARLQEVIDQPQHF. The DNA of the CDR3 is TGCGCCCGCCTTCAGGAGGTAATAGATCAGCCCCAGCATTTT.

The gene calls are TRBV30 and TRBJ2-3; no clear D. This CDR3 is built from 11 residues. Germline loops: CDR1 GTSNPN, CDR2 SVGIG (reference sequence). Trimming stripped 2 bases from V and 3 bases from J, with 3 bases between. The CDR3: CAWSRTDTQYF. CDR3 nucleotide sequence: TGTGCCTGGAGTCGGACAGATACGCAGTATTTT.

This rearrangement joins TRBV29-1 to TRBJ2-1; possibly TRBD1 or TRBD2 for D (5 bases each). The CDR3 covers 12 residues. Trimming shortened V by 6 bases and J by 8 bases, and 14 bases separated the two germline ends. The germline V gene has CDR1 SQVTM and CDR2 ANQGSEA. The CDR3 bases are TGCAGCGTGGGACCGGGCTGGGATGAGCAGTTCTTC. Its protein is CSVGPGWDEQFF.

The chain carries TRBV11-1 and TRBJ2-5, with 11 bases lining up with TRBD2. The CDR3 runs 14 residues. The ends lost 5 bases at V and 5 bases at J; junction bases unmatched: 4. Germline values: CDR1 SGHAT, CDR2 FQDESV (reference sequence). The DNA for the CDR3 is TGTGCCAGCAGCCCACGGACTAGCGGGGAGACCCAGTACTTC. It specifies CASSPRTSGETQYF. The full variable domain, completed using reference TRBV11-1 and TRBJ2-5, is EAEVAQSPRYKITEKSQAVAFWCDPISGHATLYWYRQILGQGPELLVQFQDESVVDDSQLPKDRFSAERLKGVDSTLKIQPAELGDSAMYLCASSPRTSGETQYFGPGTRLLVL.

The chain combines TRBV6-1 with TRBJ2-1, with D uncertain. With 6 bases removed from V and 4 bases from J, the gap between germline ends came to 10 bases. The CDR3 is 13 residues long. Germline V gene sequence: CDR1 MNHNS, CDR2 SASEGT. The CDR3 spells CASRPRAYNEQFF. The CDR3 bases are TGTGCCAGCAGGCCCCGGGCTTACAATGAGCAGTTCTTC.

As regards this clone: The identical CDR3 is also encoded by other nucleotide sequences in the sample. The chain recombines TRBV29-1 with TRBJ1-1; D is undetermined. Germline V gene sequence: CDR1 SQVTM, CDR2 ANQGSEA. The CDR3 has 12 residues. V was clipped by 6 bases and J by 2 bases, with 10 bases between them. CDR3 coding DNA: TGCAGCGTCGGAGCCGGTAACACTGAAGCTTTCTTT. Translation gives CSVGAGNTEAFF.

This clone was counted between two and nine times. This chain links TRBV29-1 with TRBJ2-7; 10 bases are a match to TRBD2. This CDR3 comprises 15 residues. Germline-derived CDR1 and CDR2 are SQVTM and ANQGSEA. Trimming cost V 4 bases and J 4 bases; bases outside gene matches: 10. The CDR3 spells CSVVWASGSDYEQYF. Here the CDR3 DNA reads TGCAGCGTTGTTTGGGCTAGCGGGAGTGATTACGAGCAGTACTTC.

The rearrangement links TRBV30 to TRBJ2-2, with 13 bases lining up with TRBD2. The germline V gene has CDR1 GTSNPN and CDR2 SVGIG (reference sequence). The CDR3 sequence is 14 residues long. Trimming took 3 bases from V and 7 from J; bases not matched to a gene: 2. CDR3 sequence: CAWRGLAGFGELFF. In nucleotides, the CDR3 is TGTGCCTGGAGGGGACTAGCGGGGTTCGGGGAGCTGTTTTTT.

The CDR3 DNA is TGTGCCAGCTCACCAAGACTAGCGGAGTACAATGAGCAGTTCTTC. Protein product: CASSPRLAEYNEQFF. The chain links TRBV18 to TRBJ2-1, with TRBD2 matching over 9 bases. V lost 2 bases and J lost 4; bases outside the gene matches: 3. This CDR3 contains 15 residues. Germline V gene lookup returns CDR1 KGHSH and CDR2 LQKENI.

The V and J genes are TRBV2 and TRBJ2-5; TRBD1 matches at 8 bases. The CDR3 is 12 residues long. Per the germline V gene, CDR1 is SNHLY and CDR2 is FYNNEI. Unmatched junction bases numbered 2, after V lost 7 bases and J lost 4 bases. CDR3 in amino acids: CASTGGIETQYF. CDR3 bases: TGTGCCAGCACAGGGGGCATAGAGACCCAGTACTTC.

This clone was counted between two and nine times. The chain links TRBV30 to TRBJ2-7, with D possibly TRBD2 on 6 matching bases. This CDR3 has 13 residues. Trimming took off 3 bases at V and 7 bases at J, with 16 bases between the two ends. The germline CDR1 and CDR2 sequences are GTSNPN and SVGIG (reference sequence). The CDR3 coding sequence is TGTGCCTGGAGATTTAGGCTAGCGTCTGAGCAGTACTTC. Translation: CAWRFRLASEQYF.

This clone was found a few times. Other nucleotide sequences from this sample produce the same CDR3. The chain couples TRBV6-5 to TRBJ2-1, with a possible D match to TRBD2 (5 bases). The CDR3 is 13 amino acids. From germline, CDR1 is MNHEY and CDR2 SVGAGI. With 4 bases removed from V and 4 bases from J, the gap between germline ends came to 8 bases. In nucleotides, the CDR3 is TGTGCCAGCAGTTCTAGCCTTTACAATGAGCAGTTCTTC. This encodes CASSSSLYNEQFF.

V is TRBV30 and J is TRBJ2-1; D might be TRBD2 (6 bases). The CDR3 runs 12 residues. The germline V and J ends were trimmed by 7 bases and 8 bases, with 15 bases remaining between them. CDR1 is GTSNPN, CDR2 SVGIG, per germline (reference sequence). CDR3 amino acids: CASIRRDYEQFF. The CDR3 DNA reads as TGTGCCTCCATCAGGCGGGACTATGAGCAGTTCTTC.

The chain links TRBV7-9 to TRBJ2-7, with D uncertain. V lost 0 bases, J lost 7 bases, and 7 bases lay in between. Germline lookup yields CDR1 SEHNR and CDR2 FQNEAQ (reference sequence). This CDR3 has 12 amino acids. The CDR3 nucleotides are TGTGCCAGCAGCTTAGCGGCCAGGGAGCAGTACTTC. Protein: CASSLAAREQYF. Full variable domain (rest looked up from reference TRBV7-9 and TRBJ2-7): DTGVSQNPRHKITKRGQNVTFRCDPISEHNRLYWYRQTLGQGPEFLTYFQNEAQLEKSRLLSDRFSAERPKGSFSTLEIQRTEQGDSAMYLCASSLAAREQYFGPGTRLTVT.

The sample holds a few counts of this clone. The V call is TRBV5-4, the J call TRBJ2-7, with TRBD2 identical over 8 bases. Germline trimming cut 4 bases from V and 3 bases from J; bases unmatched to any gene: 12. Germline CDR1 SGHNT, CDR2 YYREEE (reference sequence). CDR3 size: 16 residues. The CDR3 bases are TGTGCCAGCAGCCTACCCTCCCGGAGCGGGAGCTACGAGCAGTACTTC. Its translation is CASSLPSRSGSYEQYF. Looking up the rest from reference TRBV5-4 and TRBJ2-7 gives the full variable domain: ETGVTQSPTHLIKTRGQQVTLRCSSQSGHNTVSWYQQALGQGPQFIFQYYREEENGRGNFPPRFSGLQFPNYSSELNVNALELDDSALYLCASSLPSRSGSYEQYFGPGTRLTVT.

This clone has only a few counts. V gene TRBV2 combines with J gene TRBJ1-1; 9 nucleotides line up with TRBD1. The CDR3 covers 14 residues. V was pared by 7 bases and J by 5 bases, with 8 bases of the junction left unmatched. CDR1 and CDR2 (germline): SNHLY, FYNNEI. This chain's CDR3 is CASITGQGQTEAFF. CDR3 DNA: TGTGCCAGCATCACCGGACAGGGGCAGACTGAAGCTTTCTTT.

The V gene is TRBV30, the J gene TRBJ2-4, with D possibly being TRBD1 or TRBD2 (6 bases each). This CDR3 is 15 amino acids long. CDR1 GTSNPN and CDR2 SVGIG come from the germline V gene (reference sequence). The V and J ends lost 8 bases and 5 bases respectively, with 22 bases between them. The CDR3 protein is CAGTRGGGFENIQYF. For the CDR3, the DNA is TGTGCCGGAACCAGGGGAGGTGGGTTCGAAAACATTCAGTACTTC.

The rearrangement uses TRBV10-3 and TRBJ1-5; D possibly corresponds to TRBD1 (5 bases). Germline-derived CDR1 and CDR2 are ENHRY and SYGVKD. The CDR3 has 16 amino acids. Trimming left V 4 bases short and J 2 bases short, with 15 bases between. Here the CDR3 DNA reads TGTGCCATCAGTGGTTATGGGGGGACGGGCAATCAGCCCCAGCATTTT. It specifies CAISGYGGTGNQPQHF.

This clone came up once. This chain uses TRBV30 with TRBJ1-2, with a tentative D call TRBD1 (6 bases). V lost 5 bases and J 6 bases, leaving 7 bases between the germline ends. From germline, CDR1 is GTSNPN and CDR2 SVGIG (reference sequence). This CDR3 is built from 10 residues. The CDR3 nucleotides read TGTGCCTGGGGGACAAATGGCTACACCTTC. Residues: CAWGTNGYTF.